This T cell receptor beta chain is drawn from a study of T cell responses to AZD1222 COVID-19 vaccine. Repertoires were generated with immunoSEQ multiplex PCR, while TCRdb's copy carries only in-frame clones and drops some. This sample has roughly 150,000 clones, with just under 95% found just once. The germline V and J ends were trimmed by 6 bases and 2 bases, with 14 bases remaining between them. In germline, CDR1 is SEHNR, CDR2 FQNEAQ (reference sequence). This CDR3 has 14 amino acids. The receptor was isolated from an adult in good health. Material: peripheral blood, obtained on day 0 of AZD1222 vaccination. The V and J genes are TRBV7-9 and TRBJ2-7, with D tentatively TRBD2 (6 bases). CDR3 amino acids: CASSSLTSPYEQYF. As DNA, the CDR3 is TGTGCCAGCAGTTCTCTGACTAGTCCCTACGAGCAGTACTTC.